This T cell receptor beta chain came from a study of T cells expressing NK-cell markers. CDR3 length: 18 amino acids. TCRdb re-called the 5' RACE reads and shows each CDR3 protein once, DNA omitted. This table lists approximately 150,000 distinct CDR3 sequences. The chain carries TRBV12-3 or TRBV12-4 and TRBJ2-2; lacking DNA, the TRBD2 call made by TCRdb goes unchecked. Specimen: blood T cells: a sorted CD56 or NKG2C T cell subset, CD4+ or CD8+ T cells, or bulk PBMC T cells (not recorded which). The sequence was obtained from a man aged 18 to 29 in good health. The CDR3 here is CASSKATSGRASKGELFF.